This T cell receptor (beta chain) was observed in a study of OX40 agonist ivuxolimab in advanced cancers. Study summary: The diagnoses of dose-escalation patients were hepatocellular carcinoma, melanoma, renal cell or head and neck cancer.

Peripheral blood came from all dose cohorts at three timepoints. Study outcomes and limitations: Circulating CD4+ and CD8+ T cells showed clonal expansion by week 6 at 0.1 to 3.0 mg/kg.

V shed 3 bases and J shed 5 bases, with 9 bases lying between them. This CDR3 has 13 residues. The germline V gene has CDR1 SGHRS and CDR2 YFSETQ. Assay used: immunoSEQ multiplex PCR; TCRdb lists only in-frame clones, some missing. The sample yields 72,000 or so clones, 81% seen once. About this clone: The antigen remains unidentified.

The chain employs TRBV5-1 and TRBJ2-1; unclear D gene. The sample in question was CD4+ or CD8+ T cells sorted from blood, obtained in a trial of the OX40 agonist ivuxolimab. The clonotype comes from an adult with an advanced solid tumor such as melanoma, head and neck, liver or kidney cancer. CDR3: CASSWWFDNEQFF. CDR3 bases: TGCGCCAGCAGCTGGTGGTTCGACAATGAGCAGTTCTTC.